Each of the 8 T cell receptor beta chains below was sequenced from the same sample in a study of blood T cell repertoires in COVID-19. Clones were sequenced by immunoSEQ multiplex PCR, and TCRdb holds only the in-frame ones, with some missing. The sample carries roughly 150,000 clones, about 80% recorded once. Sequenced input: PBMCs or T cells enriched from blood (not recorded which). These TCRs come from a young woman who had been exposed to COVID-19.

This rearrangement joins TRBV27 to TRBJ2-5; 14 bases map to TRBD2. The CDR3 extends over 16 amino acids. Unmatched junction bases numbered 6, after V lost 4 bases and J lost 5 bases. Germline V gene data show CDR1 as MNHEY and CDR2 as SMNVEV (reference sequence). In DNA, the CDR3 is TGTGCCAGCAGTTATGGGACTAGCGGGAGTCGCGAGACCCAGTACTTC. Translated, it gives CASSYGTSGSRETQYF.

The chain joins TRBV12-3 or TRBV12-4 to TRBJ2-5, with no clear D. The CDR3 totals 13 residues. Between the trimmed V and J ends, which lost 5 bases and 4 bases, there was a span of 11 bases. In DNA form, the CDR3 reads TGTGCCAGCAGTACCAACACGGGAGAGACCCAGTACTTC. Its translation: CASSTNTGETQYF.

The chain couples TRBV7-9 to TRBJ2-7; maybe TRBD1 (5 bases). The CDR3 is made up of 15 amino acids. Germline V gene lookup returns CDR1 SEHNR and CDR2 FQNEAQ (reference sequence). V lost 5 bases to trimming and J lost 2 bases, with 16 bases between them. In DNA form, the CDR3 reads TGTGCCAGCAGCGCAACCAGCCAGGGCACCTACGAGCAGTACTTC. This translates into CASSATSQGTYEQYF. The full variable domain, with the rest looked up from reference TRBV7-9 and TRBJ2-7, is DTGVSQNPRHKITKRGQNVTFRCDPISEHNRLYWYRQTLGQGPEFLTYFQNEAQLEKSRLLSDRFSAERPKGSFSTLEIQRTEQGDSAMYLCASSATSQGTYEQYFGPGTRLTVT.

V usage is TRBV19 and J usage is TRBJ1-1; D may be TRBD1 (5 bases). CDR1 and CDR2 (germline): LNHDA, SQIVND (reference sequence). Trimming left V 3 bases short and J 2 bases short, with 10 bases between. This CDR3 comprises 14 residues. For the CDR3, the DNA is TGTGCCAGTAGTATTCGCGGGGGTAACACTGAAGCTTTCTTT. Its protein product is CASSIRGGNTEAFF. Full variable domain (rest looked up from reference TRBV19 and TRBJ1-1): DGGITQSPKYLFRKEGQNVTLSCEQNLNHDAMYWYRQDPGQGLRLIYYSQIVNDFQKGDIAEGYSVSREKKESFPLTVTSAQKNPTAFYLCASSIRGGNTEAFFGQGTRLTVV.

The chain carries TRBV15 and TRBJ1-5, with 8 bases that match TRBD1. The CDR3 consists of 14 residues. V lost 3 bases, J lost 3 bases, and 1 base stayed unmatched. Germline V lookup: CDR1 LNHNV, CDR2 YYDKDF (reference sequence). DNA for the CDR3: TGTGCCACCAGCAGGGACAGGGTCAATCAGCCCCAGCATTTT. Its translation is CATSRDRVNQPQHF.

This clone was recorded a few times. The chain is built from TRBV4-3 and TRBJ2-7; the match to TRBD1 covers 9 bases. Germline V gives CDR1 LGHNA, CDR2 YSLEER. The V gene end was trimmed by 2 bases and the J gene end by 2 bases; junction bases not matched to a gene: 4. This CDR3 spans 15 amino acids. The CDR3 loop is CASSQTGTGTYEQYF. CDR3 bases: TGCGCCAGCAGCCAAACCGGGACAGGGACCTACGAGCAGTACTTC.

CDR3 sequence: CASSDSRDTQYF. The DNA for the CDR3 is TGTGCCAGCAGTGACTCTAGAGATACGCAGTATTTT. J is TRBJ2-3 and V is TRBV6-4; no firm D call. CDR1 is MRHNA, CDR2 SNTAGT, per germline. V shed 0 bases and J shed 5 bases, with 3 bases lying between them. The CDR3 contains 12 residues.

This clone has a handful of counts. V usage is TRBV25-1 and J usage is TRBJ2-1; 7 bases match TRBD2. The germline gives CDR1 MGHDK, CDR2 SYGVNS. Germline trimming cut 8 bases from V and 6 bases from J; bases unmatched to any gene: 7. The CDR3 covers 13 residues. CDR3 DNA sequence: TGTGCCAGCCGCGGACTAGAAATCAATGAGCAGTTCTTC. Its protein is CASRGLEINEQFF.